The clone carrying this T cell receptor beta chain has a handful of counts. As yet, its antigen is unknown. The record originates from a study of cytomegalovirus exposure and HLA in healthy donors. The wider study: Genetic ancestry analysis placed over 75% of the 410 or so donors that were genotyped in the Caucasian-associated cluster. Whole-study results and caveats: Most likely, a cluster of highly shared sequence variants arose as a sequencing artifact. The study put some 160 TCR beta chains on its list as cytomegalovirus-associated.

The CDR3 is made up of 15 amino acids. Germline CDR1 reads MGHDK; CDR2 reads SYGVNS. With 8 bases removed from V and 5 bases from J, the gap between germline ends came to 18 bases. With 60 Vbeta and 13 Jbeta primers, the PCR was carried out. The repertoire was sequenced with immunoSEQ multiplex PCR; TCRdb's copy has only in-frame clones and lacks some. The table has fewer than 350,000 clones, roughly 89% seen once. This TCR was recovered from a woman aged 18-30 years in good health and CMV-seronegative. The sequenced material came from PBMCs. V usage is TRBV25-1 and J usage is TRBJ1-4; D gene uncertain. CDR3 sequence reads: CASGLVAGSNEKLFF. CDR3 in DNA: TGTGCCAGCGGCTTAGTGGCCGGGTCAAATGAAAAACTGTTTTTT.